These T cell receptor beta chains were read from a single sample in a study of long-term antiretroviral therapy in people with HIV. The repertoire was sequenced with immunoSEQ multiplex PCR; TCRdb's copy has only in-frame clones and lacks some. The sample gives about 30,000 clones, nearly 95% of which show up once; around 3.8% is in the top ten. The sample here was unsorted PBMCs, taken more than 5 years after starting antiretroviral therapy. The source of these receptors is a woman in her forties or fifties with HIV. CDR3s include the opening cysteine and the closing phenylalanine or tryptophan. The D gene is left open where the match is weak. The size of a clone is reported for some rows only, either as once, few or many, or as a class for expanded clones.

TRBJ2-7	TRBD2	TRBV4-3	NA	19	CASSQDVRTSGGPSYEQYF	TGCGCCAGCAGCCAAGATGTTCGGACTAGCGGGGGGCCATCCTACGAGCAGTACTTC
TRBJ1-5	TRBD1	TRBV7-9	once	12	CASSLGDRPQHF	TGTGCCAGCAGCTTAGGGGACAGGCCCCAGCATTTT
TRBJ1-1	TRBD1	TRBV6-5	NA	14	CASREQGRTTEAFF	TGTGCCAGCAGAGAACAGGGGAGGACCACTGAAGCTTTCTTT
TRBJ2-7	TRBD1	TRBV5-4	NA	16	CASSSPKRTGDAEQYF	TGTGCCAGCAGCTCACCAAAGAGGACAGGGGATGCCGAGCAGTACTTC
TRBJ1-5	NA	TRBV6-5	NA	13	CASSQTGNQPQHF	TGTGCCAGCAGCCAAACCGGGAATCAGCCCCAGCATTTT
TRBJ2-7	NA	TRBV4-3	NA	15	CASSQDRGGSGEQYF	TGCGCCAGCAGCCAAGATAGGGGAGGTTCTGGCGAGCAGTACTTC
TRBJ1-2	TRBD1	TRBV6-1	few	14	CASRSGTGPYGYTF	TGTGCCAGCAGGTCCGGGACAGGACCTTATGGCTACACCTTC
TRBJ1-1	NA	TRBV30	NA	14	CAWSIRGSDTEAFF	TGTGCCTGGAGTATCAGGGGTAGCGACACTGAAGCTTTCTTT
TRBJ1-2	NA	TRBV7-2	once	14	CASSSPRQNYGYTF	TGTGCCAGCAGCTCCCCCAGGCAGAACTATGGCTACACCTTC
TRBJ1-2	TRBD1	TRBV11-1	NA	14	CASSLGVTGEGYTF	TGTGCCAGCAGCTTAGGCGTTACAGGGGAAGGCTACACCTTC
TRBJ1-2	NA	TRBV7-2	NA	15	CASSLAGGPNYGYTF	TGTGCCAGCAGCTTAGCCGGGGGACCGAACTATGGCTACACCTTC
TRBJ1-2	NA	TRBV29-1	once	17	CSVEARQASQPDYGYTF	TGCAGCGTTGAGGCCAGGCAGGCCTCCCAACCAGACTATGGCTACACCTTC
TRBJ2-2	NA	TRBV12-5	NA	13	CASGSTGTGELFF	TGTGCTAGTGGTTCCACCGGAACCGGGGAGCTGTTTTTT
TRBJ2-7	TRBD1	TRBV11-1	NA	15	CASSSQRTGLGEQYF	TGTGCCAGCAGCTCCCAGAGGACAGGGCTTGGCGAGCAGTACTTC
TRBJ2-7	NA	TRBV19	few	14	CASSIEDSNYEQYF	TGTGCCAGTAGTATTGAGGACAGTAACTACGAGCAGTACTTC
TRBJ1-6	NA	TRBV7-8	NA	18	CASSLAGWGSSYNSPLHF	TGTGCCAGCAGCTTAGCGGGGTGGGGAAGCTCCTATAATTCACCCCTCCACTTT
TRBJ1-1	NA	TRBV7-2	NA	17	CASSLAAPGRGNTEAFF	TGTGCCAGCAGCTTAGCGGCTCCCGGGCGGGGGAACACTGAAGCTTTCTTT
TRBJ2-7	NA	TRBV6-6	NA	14	CASSYGQSSYEQYF	TGTGCCAGCAGTTACGGACAGAGCTCCTACGAGCAGTACTTC
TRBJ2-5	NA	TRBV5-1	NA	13	CASIGVRQETQYF	TGCGCCAGCATCGGGGTCCGCCAAGAGACCCAGTACTTC
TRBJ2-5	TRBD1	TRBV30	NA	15	CAWSVFRGQGETQYF	TGTGCCTGGAGTGTCTTTCGGGGACAGGGAGAGACCCAGTACTTC
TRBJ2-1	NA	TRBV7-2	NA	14	CASSPVLGLVEQFF	TGTGCCAGCAGCCCGGTTCTAGGATTGGTGGAGCAGTTCTTC
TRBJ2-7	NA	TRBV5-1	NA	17	CASSWAGTDYISYEQYF	TGCGCCAGCAGCTGGGCGGGGACGGATTACATCTCCTACGAGCAGTACTTC
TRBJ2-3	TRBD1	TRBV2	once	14	CASSDGQGADTQYF	TGTGCCAGCAGTGACGGACAGGGAGCAGATACGCAGTATTTT
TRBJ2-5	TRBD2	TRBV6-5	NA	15	CASSFGGGYQETQYF	TGTGCCAGCAGTTTCGGCGGGGGGTACCAAGAGACCCAGTACTTC
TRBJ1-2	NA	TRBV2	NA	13	CASSAAATSGYTF	TGTGCCAGCAGTGCCGCAGCGACGAGCGGCTACACCTTC
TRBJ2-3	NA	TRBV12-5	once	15	CASGPQGRPRDTQYF	TGTGCTAGTGGACCCCAGGGGCGTCCACGGGATACGCAGTATTTT
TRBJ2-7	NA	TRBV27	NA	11	CASRDFYEQYF	TGTGCCAGTCGGGACTTCTACGAGCAGTACTTC
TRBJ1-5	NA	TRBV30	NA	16	CAWSVQGPAGDQPQHF	TGTGCCTGGAGTGTACAGGGCCCCGCCGGCGATCAGCCCCAGCATTTT
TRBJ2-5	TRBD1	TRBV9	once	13	CASSAQGKETQYF	TGTGCCAGCAGTGCACAGGGGAAAGAGACCCAGTACTTC
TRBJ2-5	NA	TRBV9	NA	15	CASSALQDYQETQYF	TGTGCCAGCAGCGCCCTCCAGGATTACCAAGAGACCCAGTACTTC
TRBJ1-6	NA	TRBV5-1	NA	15	CASSLEGRGNSPLHF	TGCGCCAGCAGCTTGGAGGGGAGAGGAAATTCACCCCTCCACTTT
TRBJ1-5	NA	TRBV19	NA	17	CASSIRSFLSSNQPQHF	TGTGCCAGTAGTATCAGGTCTTTTCTCTCTAGCAATCAGCCCCAGCATTTT
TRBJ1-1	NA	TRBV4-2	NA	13	CASSQGGNTEAFF	TGTGCCAGCAGCCAAGGCGGGAACACTGAAGCTTTCTTT
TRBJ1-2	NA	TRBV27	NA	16	CASSLGGHSANYGYTF	TGTGCCAGCAGTTTAGGAGGACACTCAGCTAACTATGGCTACACCTTC
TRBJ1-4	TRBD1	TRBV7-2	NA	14	CASSLVGQGEKLFF	TGTGCCAGCAGCTTAGTTGGACAGGGTGAAAAACTGTTTTTT
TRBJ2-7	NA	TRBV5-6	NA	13	CASSFTGAYEQYF	TGTGCCAGCAGCTTCACGGGGGCCTACGAGCAGTACTTC
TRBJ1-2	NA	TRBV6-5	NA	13	CASSWGQAGGYTF	TGTGCCAGCAGTTGGGGTCAGGCTGGCGGCTACACCTTC
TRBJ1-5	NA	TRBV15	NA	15	CATASTRAANQPQHF	TGTGCCACCGCTAGCACTCGAGCTGCTAATCAGCCCCAGCATTTT
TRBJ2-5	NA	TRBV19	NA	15	CASRDLGRTKETQYF	TGTGCCAGTAGGGATTTGGGACGCACGAAAGAGACCCAGTACTTC
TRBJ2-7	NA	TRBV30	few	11	CAWSASYEQYF	TGTGCCTGGAGCGCGAGCTACGAGCAGTACTTC
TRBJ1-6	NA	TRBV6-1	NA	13	CASSYSGNSPLHF	TGTGCCAGCAGTTATTCGGGGAATTCACCCCTCCACTTT
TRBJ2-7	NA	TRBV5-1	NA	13	CASSAGPSYEQYF	TGCGCCAGCAGCGCGGGGCCCTCCTACGAGCAGTACTTC
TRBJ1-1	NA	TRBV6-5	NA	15	CASSYGGLEDTEAFF	TGTGCCAGCAGTTACGGGGGGCTGGAGGACACTGAAGCTTTCTTT
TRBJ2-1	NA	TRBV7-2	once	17	CASSLAAEDSAYNEQFF	TGTGCCAGCAGCTTAGCGGCCGAGGACTCAGCCTACAATGAGCAGTTCTTC
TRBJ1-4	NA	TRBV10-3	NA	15	CAISESPSTNEKLFF	TGTGCCATCAGTGAGTCTCCATCAACTAATGAAAAACTGTTTTTT